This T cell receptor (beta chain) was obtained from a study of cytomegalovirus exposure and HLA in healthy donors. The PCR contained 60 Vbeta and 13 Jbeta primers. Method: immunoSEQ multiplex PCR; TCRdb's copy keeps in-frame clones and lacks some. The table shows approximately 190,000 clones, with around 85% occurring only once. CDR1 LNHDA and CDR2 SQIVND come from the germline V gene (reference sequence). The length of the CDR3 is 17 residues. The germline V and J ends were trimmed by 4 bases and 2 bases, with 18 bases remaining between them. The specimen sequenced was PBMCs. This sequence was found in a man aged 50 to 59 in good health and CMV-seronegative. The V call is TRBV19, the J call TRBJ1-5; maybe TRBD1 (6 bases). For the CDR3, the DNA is TGTGCCAGTAGTACCCCCACAGGGATTATTGGCAATCAGCCCCAGCATTTT. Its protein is CASSTPTGIIGNQPQHF.